This T cell receptor (beta chain) was identified in a study of CDR3 diversity in severe acne. The V end lost 3 bases, the J end lost 4 bases, and 16 bases lay between the germline ends. The CDR3 length is 16 residues. The germline gives CDR1 MDHEN, CDR2 SYDVKM. Ten or more counts support this clonotype. TCRdb used MiXCR to reprocess the PCR reads, holding one entry per CDR3 protein. This table holds 89,000 or so distinct CDR3 sequences, approximately 52% found once. Source material: blood. This receptor was identified in a male donor in good health, serving as a control. The chain joins TRBV28 to TRBJ1-5, with unresolved D. This chain's CDR3 is CASSFADLRLNQPQHF. The CDR3 DNA is TGTGCCAGCAGTTTCGCCGATCTCAGATTAAATCAGCCCCAGCATTTT.